Here is one T cell receptor beta chain with its context. As yet, its antigen is unknown. The data were taken from a study of OX40 agonist ivuxolimab in advanced cancers. TCRdb's table, derived via immunoSEQ multiplex PCR, lists solely in-frame clones and lacks some. The sample has tens of thousands of clones; 80% to 90% are singletons. Study observations and caveats: Among patients with partial responses at 0.1-3.0 mg/kg, clonal expansion was among the lowest.

This TCR was sampled from an adult with an advanced solid tumor such as melanoma, head and neck, liver or kidney cancer. The starting material was CD4+ or CD8+ T cells sorted from blood, obtained in a trial of the OX40 agonist ivuxolimab.

CDR3 in amino acids: CATSRDPGTGNTIYF. In nucleotides, the CDR3 is TGTGCCACCAGCAGAGACCCAGGGACTGGAAACACCATATATTTT. J is TRBJ1-3 and V is TRBV15; D is perhaps TRBD1 (5 bases). The CDR3 covers 15 residues. In germline, CDR1 is LNHNV, CDR2 YYDKDF (reference sequence). The germline V and J ends were trimmed by 0 bases and 2 bases, with 8 bases remaining between them.